This T cell receptor beta chain was recovered during a study of blood T cells in healthy people across ages. With a J-beta primer mix and a sample-barcoded 5' primer, a second PCR ran about 7 to 12 cycles. A single record per CDR3 protein comes from TCRdb applying MiXCR to the 5' RACE reads. The table records under 1,100,000 distinct CDR3 sequences, less than 25% of them present only once. V lost 8 bases and J lost 6, with 22 bases in between. Germline CDR1 is LGHNA and CDR2 is YSLEER. This CDR3 is built from 15 residues. These data were also reused for a study on T cells of mothers and their children.

The receptor comes from a girl aged 2-10 years in good health. Material: blood. This rearrangement joins TRBV4-3 to TRBJ1-2, with D possibly TRBD1 on 6 matching bases. CDR3: CASATFGTPLDGYTF. Here the CDR3 DNA reads TGCGCCAGCGCTACCTTCGGGACACCATTAGATGGCTACACCTTC.